A selection of T cell receptor beta chains follows, all from one sample in a study of OX40 agonist ivuxolimab in advanced cancers. The assay was immunoSEQ multiplex PCR, and TCRdb's table has in-frame clones only and misses some. Of 4,500 to 7,000 clones detected, roughly 70% appear once; the ten largest clones hold 50% to 70%. The sequences come from CD4+ or CD8+ T cells sorted from blood, collected in a trial of the OX40 agonist ivuxolimab. These receptors all come from an adult with an advanced solid tumor such as melanoma, head and neck, liver or kidney cancer. CDR3s include the opening cysteine and the closing phenylalanine or tryptophan. D genes are given only for firm matches.

TRBV6-5,-,TRBJ2-1,CASSLQGHNEQFF
TRBV10-1,TRBD1,TRBJ2-3,CASSEYVTGRTDTQYF
TRBV6-4,TRBD2,TRBJ2-3,CASSAGTSPRDTQYF
TRBV9,TRBD2,TRBJ2-3,CASSDSKGPSGRRGDTQYF
TRBV9,TRBD2,TRBJ2-1,CASSPTGGLAGNEQFF
TRBV4-3,-,TRBJ2-3,CASSRVSDGTDTQYF
TRBV9,TRBD2,TRBJ2-7,CASGPSGNSYEQYF
TRBV6-9,-,TRBJ2-6,CASSLMKRQSRANVLTF
TRBV7-9,-,TRBJ2-5,CASIQKETQYF
TRBV5-1,TRBD1,TRBJ1-4,CASSLIGDRYEKLFF
TRBV11-2,-,TRBJ1-2,CASSLQGGYTF
TRBV7-9,-,TRBJ2-3,CASSAGTGGTDTQYF
TRBV6-6,-,TRBJ2-3,CASSYSDGDTQYF
TRBV5-6,-,TRBJ1-1,CASSWGDTEAFF
TRBV10-3,-,TRBJ2-7,CAISESGPEFKGSYEQYF
TRBV7-9,-,TRBJ1-1,CASSLGHPEAFF
TRBV4-3,-,TRBJ2-5,CASSQEAQSRKTQYF
TRBV9,-,TRBJ2-1,CASSVGGAGYNEQFF
TRBV9,TRBD2,TRBJ2-7,CASSAGLAGGLEQYF
TRBV7-2,-,TRBJ1-4,CASSPGDGEKLFF
TRBV11-2,-,TRBJ1-2,CASNLASDSYGYTF
TRBV7-9,TRBD1,TRBJ1-1,CASSLDRGGTEAFF
TRBV7-8,-,TRBJ1-5,CASSLRTYSNQPQHF
TRBV6-1,TRBD2,TRBJ2-7,CASSVGRAPSYEQYF
TRBV6-6,-,TRBJ2-7,CASSYSGNSFYEQYF
TRBV4-2,-,TRBJ2-4,CASSQRSSIENIQYF